This T cell receptor (beta chain) was recovered during a study of cytomegalovirus exposure and HLA in healthy donors. Germline V lookup: CDR1 SQVTM, CDR2 ANQGSEA. V lost 4 bases and J 0 bases, leaving 10 bases between the germline ends. CDR3 length: 14 residues. Amplification used 60 Vbeta primers and 13 Jbeta primers. Sequenced by immunoSEQ multiplex PCR; TCRdb stores in-frame clones only, minus some. Of 95,000 to 150,000 clones in the sample, about 10% are singletons; the top ten hold under 6%. This clone has only a few counts. The genes are TRBV29-1 and TRBJ1-3; D is undetermined. The source of this sequence is a woman aged 18-30 years in good health and CMV-seropositive. The sequencing sample was made of PBMCs. The CDR3 coding sequence is TGCAGCGTTGTAGGAGCGAGCTCTGGAAACACCATATATTTT. As protein: CSVVGASSGNTIYF.